This T cell receptor (beta chain) was identified during a study of T cells after posttransplantation cyclophosphamide. Sequencing used immunoSEQ multiplex PCR; TCRdb keeps in-frame clones, though not all of them. The sample has some 7,000 clones, more than 80% seen once. V shed 0 bases and J shed 6 bases, with 13 bases lying between them. The CDR3 is 15 amino acids. Germline V gives CDR1 SGHTA, CDR2 FQGTGA. Busulfan-fludarabine conditioning, marrow transplant, and cyclophosphamide on days +3 and +4 were administered. This chain links TRBV7-3 with TRBJ2-3, with D possibly being TRBD2 (6 bases). This TCR came from a male patient aged 55 to 69 who received an allogeneic stem cell transplant from a related donor and was CMV-positive. A subset of T cells may come from the graft donor. The specimen was CD8+ T cells sorted from blood, collected after allogeneic stem cell transplant with posttransplant cyclophosphamide. CDR3 protein: CASSLTGTQTDTQYF. The DNA of the CDR3 is TGTGCCAGCAGCTTAACCGGGACTCAGACCGATACGCAGTATTTT.